The 20 T cell receptor beta chains given below trace back to one sample, sequenced in a study of T cell responses to AZD1222 COVID-19 vaccine. TCRdb's table, derived via immunoSEQ multiplex PCR, lists solely in-frame clones and lacks some. The sample yields 90,000 to 95,000 clones, approximately 91% seen once. The sequenced sample was peripheral blood, obtained on day 0 of AZD1222 vaccination. The receptors come from an adult in good health.

The chain has TRBV5-1 and TRBJ2-7; 9 bases are a match to TRBD1. The CDR3 has 15 amino acids. The V and J ends lost 0 bases and 4 bases, in that order; junction bases with no gene match: 5. Germline CDR1 and CDR2: SGHRS and YFSETQ. Here the CDR3 reads CASSLGGTGKYEQYF. For the CDR3, the DNA is TGCGCCAGCAGCTTGGGTGGGACAGGGAAATACGAGCAGTACTTC.

This chain connects TRBV19 to TRBJ2-3, with D possibly being TRBD1 (5 bases). There are 15 residues in the CDR3. Germline V gives CDR1 LNHDA, CDR2 SQIVND (reference sequence). V dropped 3 bases and J dropped 0 bases, with 10 bases sitting between them. As DNA, the CDR3 is TGTGCCAGTAGTATTAGGGCAGGGAGCACAGATACGCAGTATTTT. Translated, it gives CASSIRAGSTDTQYF.

The rearrangement joins TRBV5-6 to TRBJ1-1; D is possibly TRBD1 (6 bases). The CDR3 is 15 residues long. V lost 1 base and J lost 1, with 11 bases in between. From germline, CDR1 is SGHDT and CDR2 YYEEEE. The CDR3 region is CASSLLWGRNTEAFF. CDR3 sequence (DNA): TGTGCCAGCAGCTTGTTGTGGGGGCGGAACACTGAAGCTTTCTTT.

The chain carries TRBV12-3 or TRBV12-4 and TRBJ1-6; the D is unclear. The CDR3 is 13 residues long. CDR3 sequence: CAIIPINNSPLHF. CDR3 nucleotide sequence: TGTGCGATAATTCCCATCAATAATTCACCCCTCCACTTT.

This clone came up a few times. The chain couples TRBV19 to TRBJ2-3; TRBD2 agrees at 11 bases. Germline V gene lookup returns CDR1 LNHDA and CDR2 SQIVND (reference sequence). After removal of 4 bases from V and 2 bases from J, the junction contained 2 bases not matched to a gene. This CDR3 has 15 residues. For the CDR3, the DNA is TGTGCCAGTAGTACGGGACTAGCGGCCACAGATACGCAGTATTTT. It encodes CASSTGLAATDTQYF.

The CDR3 loop is CASSGQGKYWWGNQPQHF. DNA of the CDR3: TGTGCCAGCAGTGGACAGGGAAAGTACTGGTGGGGCAATCAGCCCCAGCATTTT. This rearrangement joins TRBV6-4 to TRBJ1-5, with 7 bases lining up with TRBD1. The CDR3 runs 18 residues. Per germline, CDR1 MRHNA and CDR2 SNTAGT. V lost 4 bases and J lost 2; bases outside the gene matches: 14.

The chain employs TRBV3-1 (or the pseudogene TRBV3-2) and TRBJ2-4; D remains unclear. V gave up 0 bases and J gave up 15 bases, with 3 bases separating them. The germline V gene has CDR1 LGHDT and CDR2 YNNKEL (reference sequence). CDR3 length: 9 residues. CDR3 nucleotide sequence: TGTGCCAGCAGCCAAGATTCGTACTTC. Its translation is CASSQDSYF.

The rearrangement links TRBV18 to TRBJ2-1, with D possibly TRBD1 on 5 matching bases. Trimming cost V 2 bases and J 3 bases, with 8 bases left between them. CDR1 and CDR2 from the germline V gene are KGHSH and LQKENI. CDR3 length equals 14 residues. This CDR3 reads CASSPTDSYNEQFF. The CDR3 region has the DNA TGTGCCAGCTCACCAACCGACAGCTACAATGAGCAGTTCTTC.

The CDR3 DNA is TGTGCCAGCAGCTTATTGGGCTTAGCCACCGGGGAGCTGTTTTTT. Amino acids: CASSLLGLATGELFF. The chain couples TRBV7-2 to TRBJ2-2; D unresolved. The CDR3 is 15 amino acids. CDR1 SGHTA and CDR2 FQGNSA come from the germline V gene. Trimming stripped 2 bases from V and 4 bases from J, with 11 bases between. Together with reference TRBV7-2 and TRBJ2-2, the CDR3 gives the full variable domain: GAGVSQSPSNKVTEKGKDVELRCDPISGHTALYWYRQSLGQGLEFLIYFQGNSAPDKSGLPSDRFSAERTGGSVSTLTIQRTQQEDSAVYLCASSLLGLATGELFFGEGSRLTVL.

V gene TRBV7-2 combines with J gene TRBJ1-4; D gene uncertain. The CDR3 consists of 14 residues. With 1 base removed from V and 7 bases from J, the gap between germline ends came to 10 bases. Germline CDR1 is SGHTA and CDR2 is FQGNSA. The CDR3 sequence is CASSLVVMGEKLFF. The CDR3 nucleotides are TGTGCCAGCAGCTTAGTAGTGATGGGTGAAAAACTGTTTTTT.

The chain employs TRBV9 and TRBJ1-1; D is perhaps TRBD1 (5 bases). Germline V lookup: CDR1 SGDLS, CDR2 YYNGEE. V was trimmed by 6 bases and J by 0 bases, leaving 9 bases between them. The CDR3 contains 13 residues. The CDR3 loop is CASKRGVNTEAFF. The DNA for the CDR3 is TGTGCCAGCAAACGGGGGGTGAACACTGAAGCTTTCTTT.

The chain carries TRBV5-1 and TRBJ1-5; D is unclear. Germline V CDR1 and CDR2: SGHRS, YFSETQ. With 1 base removed from V and 0 bases from J, the gap between germline ends came to 8 bases. The CDR3 sequence is 15 residues long. Here the CDR3 DNA reads TGCGCCAGCAGCTTGAGCGGAGATAGCAATCAGCCCCAGCATTTT. It translates to CASSLSGDSNQPQHF.

The V call is TRBV5-5, the J call TRBJ1-1; 11 nucleotides align to TRBD1. The CDR3 contains 16 residues. Germline V gene lookup returns CDR1 SGHKS and CDR2 YYEKEE (reference sequence). J lost 1 base, V lost 2 bases, and 4 bases had no gene match. The CDR3 sequence is CASSFSGTGGNTEAFF. CDR3 sequence (DNA): TGTGCCAGCAGCTTTTCCGGGACAGGGGGGAACACTGAAGCTTTCTTT.

The rearrangement joins TRBV5-4 to TRBJ1-1; D is perhaps TRBD1 (5 bases). The germline CDR1 and CDR2 sequences are SGHNT and YYREEE (reference sequence). V shed 4 bases and J shed 1 base, with 17 bases lying between them. This CDR3 is built from 16 residues. CDR3 amino acids: CASSKLTRAPNTEAFF. DNA of the CDR3: TGTGCCAGCAGCAAGCTTACCAGGGCACCGAACACTGAAGCTTTCTTT.

V gene TRBV20-1 combines with J gene TRBJ1-1; no clear D. Between the trimmed V and J ends, which lost 3 bases and 7 bases, there was a span of 12 bases. The CDR3 totals 12 residues. The germline V gene has CDR1 DFQATT and CDR2 SNEGSKA (reference sequence). The CDR3, as DNA: TGCAGTGCTAGTCTTCAGGAAAATGAAGCTTTCTTT. Protein: CSASLQENEAFF.

The chain employs TRBV28 and TRBJ2-7; TRBD2 might be the D (6 bases). The V and J ends lost 5 bases and 3 bases respectively, with 20 bases between them. CDR1 and CDR2 (germline): MDHEN, SYDVKM. The CDR3 loop spans 16 amino acids. The CDR3 DNA follows: TGTGCCAGCAGTCTACCGGGGGTAGGGAATGGCTACGAGCAGTACTTC. It specifies CASSLPGVGNGYEQYF. The full variable domain, its missing parts supplied by reference TRBV28 and TRBJ2-7, is DVKVTQSSRYLVKRTGEKVFLECVQDMDHENMFWYRQDPGLGLRLIYFSYDVKMKEKGDIPEGYSVSREKKERFSLILESASTNQTSMYLCASSLPGVGNGYEQYFGPGTRLTVT.

In its sample, this clone was seen once. This sequence joins TRBV5-1 and TRBJ1-4, with unresolved D. The CDR3 has 14 residues. CDR1 and CDR2 (germline): SGHRS, YFSETQ. V lost 4 bases and J lost 7, with 14 bases in between. The CDR3 is CASSPQVGGEKLFF. Written as DNA, the CDR3 is TGCGCCAGCAGCCCCCAAGTGGGTGGTGAAAAACTGTTTTTT.

This clone was observed once. This rearrangement joins TRBV11-2 to TRBJ2-5; 14 bases line up with TRBD2. Germline V gene data show CDR1 as SGHAT and CDR2 as FQNNGV. V lost 3 bases, J lost 4 bases, and 4 bases stayed unmatched. The CDR3 extends over 16 amino acids. CDR3 DNA sequence: TGTGCCAGCAGCTTTCCCGGACTAGCGGGGGGAGAGACCCAGTACTTC. Encoded protein: CASSFPGLAGGETQYF.

The rearrangement links TRBV19 to TRBJ2-7; 10 bases are shared with TRBD1. V dropped 6 bases and J dropped 5; count of bases not matched to a gene: 4. This CDR3 is 13 amino acids long. The germline CDR1 and CDR2 sequences are LNHDA and SQIVND (reference sequence). CDR3 sequence (DNA): TGTGCCAGTAGCGGGACAGGGGTTGACGAGCAGTACTTC. Its protein is CASSGTGVDEQYF.

This chain joins TRBV30 and TRBJ2-7; 9 nucleotides match TRBD1. CDR1 GTSNPN and CDR2 SVGIG come from the germline V gene (reference sequence). The CDR3 length is 12 residues. The V gene end was trimmed by 5 bases and the J gene end by 4 bases; junction bases not matched to a gene: 3. CDR3 in DNA: TGTGCCTGGGAGGGACAGGGATACGAGCAGTACTTC. It specifies CAWEGQGYEQYF.